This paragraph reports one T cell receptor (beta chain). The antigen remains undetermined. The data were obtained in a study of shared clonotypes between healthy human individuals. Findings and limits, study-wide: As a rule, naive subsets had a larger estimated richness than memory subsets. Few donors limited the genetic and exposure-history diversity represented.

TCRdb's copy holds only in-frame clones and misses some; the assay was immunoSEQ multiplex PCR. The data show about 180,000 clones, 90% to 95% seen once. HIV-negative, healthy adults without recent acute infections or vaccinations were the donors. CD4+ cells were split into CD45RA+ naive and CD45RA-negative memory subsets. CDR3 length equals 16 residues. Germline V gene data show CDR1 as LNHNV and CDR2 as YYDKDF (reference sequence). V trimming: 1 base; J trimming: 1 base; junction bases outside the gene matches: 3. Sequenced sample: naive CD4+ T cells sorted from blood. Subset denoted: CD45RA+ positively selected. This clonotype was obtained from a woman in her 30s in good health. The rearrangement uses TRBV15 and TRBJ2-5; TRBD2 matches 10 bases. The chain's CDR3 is CATSRAQREGQETQYF. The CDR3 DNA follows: TGTGCCACCAGCAGAGCGCAGCGGGAGGGCCAAGAGACCCAGTACTTC.